This T cell receptor beta chain was documented in a study of shared clonotypes between healthy human individuals. Cells designated naive CD8 were CD45RO-negative and were positively selected for CCR7, with terminally differentiated effector memory CD45RA+ cells excluded. Healthy HIV-negative adults without recent acute infections or vaccinations served as donors. The repertoire was sequenced with immunoSEQ multiplex PCR; TCRdb's copy has only in-frame clones and lacks some. The sample records 550,000 to 600,000 clones, roughly 98% being singletons. This clone has a single count. In germline, CDR1 is SGHDT, CDR2 YYEEEE. With V trimmed by 3 bases and J by 6 bases, 12 bases remained unmatched. This CDR3 contains 16 residues.

The clonotype originates from a man younger than 40 in good health. The sequenced material came from naive CD8+ T cells sorted from blood. The J gene is TRBJ2-1, the V gene TRBV5-6; TRBD2 aligns across 7 bases. CDR3 protein: CASSYLGGRKINEQFF. Written as DNA, the CDR3 is TGTGCCAGCAGCTACCTGGGCGGGAGAAAGATCAATGAGCAGTTCTTC.